These 23 T cell receptor beta chains share one sample of origin, sequenced in a study of T cell repertoires in cytomegalovirus infection. TCRdb processed the reads anew with MiXCR; each CDR3 protein has one entry. This sample has hundreds of thousands of distinct CDR3 sequences; 30% to 40% occur once, and the top ten carry 15% to 20%. Antigens for these TCRs are unknown. Sample: cultured PBMCs, taken from culture after CMV antigen stimulation. These TCRs come from a human donor in good health (CMV status not recorded). Some clones in this sample may be carry-over from other donors' samples.

V usage is TRBV12-3 or TRBV12-4 and J usage is TRBJ2-1, with D possibly being TRBD1 or TRBD2 (6 bases each). V dropped 4 bases and J dropped 7 bases, with 14 bases sitting between them. The CDR3 is 14 residues long. This CDR3 reads CASSSAGAGNEQFF. The DNA of the CDR3 is TGTGCCAGCAGTTCCGCAGGGGCGGGGAATGAGCAGTTCTTC.

The chain carries TRBV29-1 and TRBJ2-7; 11 positions match TRBD1. After removal of 7 bases from V and 2 bases from J, the junction contained 10 bases not matched to a gene. The CDR3 is 15 residues long. CDR1 is SQVTM, CDR2 ANQGSEA, per germline. The CDR3, as DNA: TGCAGCGCCGCCGACCGGGACAGGGGGACCTACGAGCAGTACTTC. Amino acid sequence: CSAADRDRGTYEQYF.

This chain connects TRBV28 to TRBJ1-1; TRBD1 might be the D (5 bases). Trimming took 6 bases from V and 11 from J, leaving 13 bases between them. CDR1 and CDR2 (germline): MDHEN, SYDVKM. The CDR3 is made up of 11 amino acids. CDR3 amino acids: CASSPGGWAFF. The CDR3 coding sequence is TGTGCCAGCAGCCCCGGGGGGTGGGCTTTCTTT.

This clonotype was detected a few times. The CDR3 DNA sequence: TGTGCCAGCAGTCCCCGGGCTGGGGAGGTAGATACGCAGTATTTT. Protein product: CASSPRAGEVDTQYF. The chain employs TRBV12-3 or TRBV12-4 and TRBJ2-3; maybe TRBD2 (6 bases). The CDR3 covers 15 residues. Trimming took 5 bases from V and 5 from J, leaving 17 bases between them.

The chain couples TRBV6-5 to TRBJ2-3, with TRBD1 matching 7 bases. The length of the CDR3 is 14 residues. Germline V gene sequence: CDR1 MNHEY, CDR2 SVGAGI. V dropped 6 bases and J dropped 4; count of bases not matched to a gene: 7. The CDR3 here is CASSSHRGADTQYF. In nucleotides, the CDR3 is TGTGCCAGCAGCTCACACAGGGGCGCAGATACGCAGTATTTT.

A few counts support this clonotype. The chain has TRBV6-5 and TRBJ2-7; D gene uncertain. Trimming took 6 bases from V and 2 from J, leaving 11 bases between them. Germline V gene sequence: CDR1 MNHEY, CDR2 SVGAGI. This CDR3 spans 13 amino acids. Written as DNA, the CDR3 is TGTGCCAGCAGCCGCCAAGGACCCTACGAGCAGTACTTC. It translates to CASSRQGPYEQYF.

The rearrangement links TRBV7-2 to TRBJ2-1, with 10 bases identical to TRBD2. This CDR3 spans 15 amino acids. Per the germline V gene, CDR1 is SGHTA and CDR2 is FQGNSA. The ends lost 3 bases at V and 3 bases at J; junction bases unmatched: 2. The CDR3 spells CASSFTSGDYNEQFF. CDR3 coding DNA: TGTGCCAGCAGCTTCACTAGCGGGGACTACAATGAGCAGTTCTTC.

This clonotype has just a few counts. The chain couples TRBV29-1 to TRBJ2-7; TRBD1 matches at 9 bases. V lost 1 base and J lost 6; bases outside the gene matches: 4. The CDR3 extends over 13 amino acids. Germline CDR1 SQVTM, CDR2 ANQGSEA. The CDR3 sequence is CSVEAQGAFEQYF. In nucleotides, the CDR3 is TGCAGCGTTGAAGCACAGGGGGCATTCGAGCAGTACTTC.

This clonotype was recorded at least ten times. The chain's CDR3 is CASSPGLTWETQYF. CDR3 in DNA: TGTGCCAGCAGCCCGGGACTGACGTGGGAGACCCAGTACTTC. The chain joins TRBV7-9 to TRBJ2-5; tentatively, D is TRBD2 (6 bases). CDR3 size: 14 residues. V lost 5 bases, J lost 5 bases, and 15 bases lay in between. Germline V gene data show CDR1 as SEHNR and CDR2 as FQNEAQ (reference sequence).

This chain joins TRBV12-3 or TRBV12-4 and TRBJ2-3; tentative D call: TRBD2 (6 bases). The CDR3 consists of 14 residues. Trimming took off 6 bases at V and 5 bases at J, with 15 bases between the two ends. DNA for the CDR3: TGTGCCAGCAGCAGGGCGGAGGGGATAGATACGCAGTATTTT. It specifies CASSRAEGIDTQYF.

This sequence joins TRBV6-2 or TRBV6-3 and TRBJ1-1, with D unresolved. Per germline, CDR1 MNHEY and CDR2 SVGEGT. The ends were cut back, 5 bases at V and 1 base at J, with 2 bases in the middle. This CDR3 comprises 11 residues. CDR3 region: CASSTNTEAFF. CDR3 DNA: TGTGCCAGCAGTACGAACACTGAAGCTTTCTTT.

This clonotype was seen a few times. V gene TRBV7-9 combines with J gene TRBJ1-3, with D unresolved. CDR3 length equals 14 residues. Trimming pared 6 bases from V and 6 bases from J, leaving 15 bases between. In germline, CDR1 is SEHNR, CDR2 FQNEAQ (reference sequence). In DNA form, the CDR3 reads TGTGCCAGCAGAAAAGGATCCGGGGAAAACACCATATATTTT. Protein: CASRKGSGENTIYF.

This clonotype was counted only a few times. The V gene is TRBV20-1, the J gene TRBJ1-2, with D possibly being TRBD1 (6 bases). V was pared by 6 bases and J by 5 bases, with 13 bases between. The CDR3 loop spans 12 amino acids. Germline lookup yields CDR1 DFQATT and CDR2 SNEGSKA (reference sequence). Here the CDR3 DNA reads TGCAGTGCATACCAGGGGAGATATGGCTACACCTTC. Residues: CSAYQGRYGYTF.

The gene calls are TRBV10-3 and TRBJ2-3, with a weak D call TRBD2 (5 bases). Between the trimmed V and J ends, which lost 8 bases and 2 bases, there was a span of 14 bases. The germline V gene has CDR1 ENHRY and CDR2 SYGVKD. The CDR3 loop spans 14 amino acids. CDR3 residues: CAISGVGTTDTQYF. The CDR3, as DNA: TGTGCCATCTCCGGGGTCGGTACCACAGATACGCAGTATTTT.

The table lists this clonotype with many counts. J is TRBJ1-6 and V is TRBV7-9; no firm D call. This CDR3 is built from 14 residues. Trimming removed 7 bases at V and 9 bases at J, with 16 bases between. The germline CDR1 and CDR2 sequences are SEHNR and FQNEAQ (reference sequence). The CDR3 protein is CASISGPTGSPLHF. CDR3 nucleotide sequence: TGTGCCAGCATCTCCGGGCCCACGGGTTCACCCCTCCACTTT.

The rearrangement uses TRBV7-2 and TRBJ1-5; D is unclear. The V end lost 5 bases, the J end lost 0 bases, and 11 bases lay between the germline ends. Per the germline V gene, CDR1 is SGHTA and CDR2 is FQGNSA. The CDR3 extends over 15 amino acids. The chain's CDR3 is CASSRGVGSNQPQHF. CDR3 DNA sequence: TGTGCCAGCAGCCGCGGGGTGGGTAGCAATCAGCCCCAGCATTTT. Together with reference TRBV7-2 and TRBJ1-5, the CDR3 gives the full variable domain: GAGVSQSPSNKVTEKGKDVELRCDPISGHTALYWYRQSLGQGLEFLIYFQGNSAPDKSGLPSDRFSAERTGGSVSTLTIQRTQQEDSAVYLCASSRGVGSNQPQHFGDGTRLSIL.

This clonotype showed up just a few times. The V gene is TRBV12-5, the J gene TRBJ2-5; D call uncertain. The CDR3 spans 14 residues. Germline V lookup: CDR1 LGHNT, CDR2 FRNRAP. The V and J ends lost 6 bases and 6 bases respectively, with 17 bases between them. The CDR3 bases are TGTGCTAGTGGCTTCGGGCCGTCGCGACAGACCCAGTACTTC. Translating gives CASGFGPSRQTQYF.

This clonotype was counted ten times or more. The V and J genes are TRBV7-2 and TRBJ1-1, with D unresolved. The CDR3 loop spans 15 amino acids. CDR1 and CDR2 (germline): SGHTA, FQGNSA. V was pared by 1 base and J by 0 bases, with 9 bases between. CDR3 DNA sequence: TGTGCCAGCAGCTTAGAGATTGCGCTGAACACTGAAGCTTTCTTT. It yields the protein CASSLEIALNTEAFF.

This clonotype appeared a few times. The chain employs TRBV14 and TRBJ1-6, with D possibly matching TRBD1 (5 bases). V was shortened by 3 bases and J by 9 bases, with 21 bases between the two germline ends. The V gene's germline CDR1 is SGHDN and CDR2 FVKESK. The CDR3 totals 17 residues. CDR3 in amino acids: CASSHIRDSRTGSPLHF. The CDR3 DNA sequence: TGTGCCAGCAGCCATATTCGGGACTCGAGGACGGGTTCACCCCTCCACTTT.

This clonotype was detected only a few times. The chain recombines TRBV6-1 with TRBJ2-3, with D unclear. This CDR3 is built from 15 residues. Per the germline V gene, CDR1 is MNHNS and CDR2 is SASEGT. V gave up 5 bases and J gave up 6 bases, with 18 bases separating them. Here the CDR3 reads CASSPLGSRVDTQYF. As DNA, the CDR3 is TGTGCCAGCAGTCCCCTGGGATCAAGGGTGGATACGCAGTATTTT.

The chain uses TRBV20-1 and TRBJ2-1; no clear D. The ends were cut back, 2 bases at V and 9 bases at J, with 11 bases in the middle. Germline-derived CDR1 and CDR2 are DFQATT and SNEGSKA (reference sequence). The CDR3 covers 12 residues. The CDR3 nucleotides are TGCAGTGCTAGATGGCTAATCAGTGAGCAGTTCTTC. Its translation: CSARWLISEQFF.

This chain links TRBV27 with TRBJ1-1; a weak D match, TRBD1 (6 bases). Germline CDR1 and CDR2: MNHEY and SMNVEV (reference sequence). The CDR3 runs 14 residues. V lost 0 bases, J lost 6 bases, and 11 bases lay in between. CDR3 bases: TGTGCCAGCAGTTTATCGTACAGGGTACCTGAAGCTTTCTTT. It translates to CASSLSYRVPEAFF.

V gene TRBV10-3 combines with J gene TRBJ1-2; possibly TRBD1 for D (5 bases). With 6 bases removed from V and 3 bases from J, the gap between germline ends came to 14 bases. In germline, CDR1 is ENHRY, CDR2 SYGVKD. There are 14 residues in the CDR3. The CDR3 is CAIRGSGTDYGYTF. The CDR3 nucleotides read TGTGCCATCAGGGGGTCCGGGACTGACTATGGCTACACCTTC.